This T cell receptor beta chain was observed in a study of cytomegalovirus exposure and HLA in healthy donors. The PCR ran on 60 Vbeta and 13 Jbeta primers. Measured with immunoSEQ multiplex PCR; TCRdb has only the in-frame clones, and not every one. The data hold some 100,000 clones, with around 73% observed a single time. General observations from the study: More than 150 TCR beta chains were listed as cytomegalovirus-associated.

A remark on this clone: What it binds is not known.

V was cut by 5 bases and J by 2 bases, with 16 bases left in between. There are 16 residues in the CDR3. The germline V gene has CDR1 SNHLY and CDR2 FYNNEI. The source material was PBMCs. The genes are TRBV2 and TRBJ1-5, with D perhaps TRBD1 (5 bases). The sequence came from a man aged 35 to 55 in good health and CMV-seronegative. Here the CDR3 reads CASSSDPGLGNQPQHF. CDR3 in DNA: TGTGCCAGCAGTAGTGACCCGGGACTGGGCAATCAGCCCCAGCATTTT.